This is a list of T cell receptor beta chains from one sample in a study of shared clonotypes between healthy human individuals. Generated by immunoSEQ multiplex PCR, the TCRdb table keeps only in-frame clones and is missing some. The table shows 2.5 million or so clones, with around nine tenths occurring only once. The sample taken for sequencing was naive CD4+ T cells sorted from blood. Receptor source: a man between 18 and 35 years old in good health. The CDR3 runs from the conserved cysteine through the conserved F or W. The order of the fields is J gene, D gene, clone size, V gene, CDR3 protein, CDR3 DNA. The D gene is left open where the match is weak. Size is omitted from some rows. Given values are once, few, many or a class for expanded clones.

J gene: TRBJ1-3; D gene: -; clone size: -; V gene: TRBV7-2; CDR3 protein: CASSAKDSGNTIYF; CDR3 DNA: TGTGCCAGCAGCGCCAAGGACTCTGGAAACACCATATATTTT
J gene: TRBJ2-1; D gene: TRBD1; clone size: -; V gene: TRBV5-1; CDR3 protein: CASSKDRDWQFF; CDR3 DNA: TGCGCCAGCAGCAAGGACAGGGATTGGCAGTTCTTC
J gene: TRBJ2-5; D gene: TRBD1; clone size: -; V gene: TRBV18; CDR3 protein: CASSPTGQIQETQYF; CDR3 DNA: TGTGCCAGCTCACCGACGGGACAGATCCAAGAGACCCAGTACTTC
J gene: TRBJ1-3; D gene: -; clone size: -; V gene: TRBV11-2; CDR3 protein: CASSLLRSSGNTIYF; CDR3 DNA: TGTGCCAGCAGCCTACTCCGGAGCTCTGGAAACACCATATATTTT
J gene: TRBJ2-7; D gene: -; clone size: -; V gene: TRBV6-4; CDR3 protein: CASSPIRHEQYF; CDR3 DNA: TGTGCCAGCTCCCCGATCCGCCACGAGCAGTACTTC
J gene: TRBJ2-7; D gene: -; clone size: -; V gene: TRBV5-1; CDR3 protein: CASSLTAYEQYF; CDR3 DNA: TGCGCCAGCAGCTTGACGGCCTACGAGCAGTACTTC
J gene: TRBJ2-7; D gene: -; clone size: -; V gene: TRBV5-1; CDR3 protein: CASSLADSPYEQYF; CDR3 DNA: TGCGCCAGCAGCTTGGCCGACAGCCCCTACGAGCAGTACTTC
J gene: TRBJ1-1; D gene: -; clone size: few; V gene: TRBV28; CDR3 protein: CASNPGRGNTEAFF; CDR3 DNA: TGTGCCAGCAACCCAGGGAGGGGGAACACTGAAGCTTTCTTT
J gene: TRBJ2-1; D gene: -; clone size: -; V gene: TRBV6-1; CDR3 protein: CASSALGGGNEQFF; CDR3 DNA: TGTGCCAGCAGTGCCTTGGGAGGGGGGAATGAGCAGTTCTTC
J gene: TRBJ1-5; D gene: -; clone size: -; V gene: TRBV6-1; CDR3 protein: CATIHGQPQHF; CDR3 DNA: TGTGCCACCATTCATGGGCAGCCCCAGCATTTT
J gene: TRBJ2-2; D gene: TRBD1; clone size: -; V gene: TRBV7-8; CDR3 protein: CASSPGQGRTGELFF; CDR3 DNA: TGTGCCAGCAGCCCCGGACAGGGTCGGACCGGGGAGCTGTTTTTT
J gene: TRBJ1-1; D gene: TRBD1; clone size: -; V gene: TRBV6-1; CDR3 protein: CASSATGAEAFF; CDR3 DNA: TGTGCCAGCAGTGCTACAGGGGCTGAAGCTTTCTTT
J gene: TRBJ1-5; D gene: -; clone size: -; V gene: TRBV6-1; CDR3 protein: CASSDGQGISNQPQHF; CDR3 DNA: TGTGCCAGCAGTGACGGGCAGGGGATCAGCAATCAGCCCCAGCATTTT
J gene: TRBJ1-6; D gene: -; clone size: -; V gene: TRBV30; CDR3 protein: CAWSVMVRSPHSPLHF; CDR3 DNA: TGTGCCTGGAGTGTAATGGTGCGGTCCCCCCATTCACCCCTCCACTTT
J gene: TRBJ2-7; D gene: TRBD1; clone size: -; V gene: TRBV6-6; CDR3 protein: CASSSPGQGASYEQYF; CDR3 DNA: TGTGCCAGCAGTTCCCCGGGACAGGGGGCTTCCTACGAGCAGTACTTC
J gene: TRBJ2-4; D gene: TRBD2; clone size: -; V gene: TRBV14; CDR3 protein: CASSQGPGLRPIQYF; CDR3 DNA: TGTGCCAGCAGCCAAGGACCGGGACTAAGACCCATTCAGTACTTC
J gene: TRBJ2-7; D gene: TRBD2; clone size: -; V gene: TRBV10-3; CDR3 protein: CAISDTLGLAVNEQYF; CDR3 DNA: TGTGCCATCAGTGACACCCTGGGACTAGCGGTGAACGAGCAGTACTTC
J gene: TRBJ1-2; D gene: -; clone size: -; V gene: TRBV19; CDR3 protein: CASSTGEKGGYGYTF; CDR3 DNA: TGTGCCAGTAGTACAGGGGAGAAGGGTGGCTATGGCTACACCTTC
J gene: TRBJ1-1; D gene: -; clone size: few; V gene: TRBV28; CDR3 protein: CASSSGRSEAFF; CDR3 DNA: TGTGCCAGCTCCTCTGGTAGGTCTGAAGCTTTCTTT
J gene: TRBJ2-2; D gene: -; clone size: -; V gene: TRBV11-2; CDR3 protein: CASSLDGTGELFF; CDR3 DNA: TGTGCCAGCAGCTTAGACGGGACCGGGGAGCTGTTTTTT
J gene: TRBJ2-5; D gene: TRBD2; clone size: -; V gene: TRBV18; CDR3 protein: CASSPPRTSDQETQYF; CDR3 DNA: TGTGCCAGCTCACCACCGCGGACTAGCGACCAAGAGACCCAGTACTTC
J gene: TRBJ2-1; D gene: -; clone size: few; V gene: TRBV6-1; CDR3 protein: CASSRDPNRPNEQFF; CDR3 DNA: TGTGCCAGCAGTAGGGACCCCAACCGTCCCAATGAGCAGTTCTTC
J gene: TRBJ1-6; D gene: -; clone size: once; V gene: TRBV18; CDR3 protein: CASSPRQGVNSPLHF; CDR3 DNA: TGTGCCAGCTCACCACGCCAGGGTGTAAATTCACCCCTCCACTTT
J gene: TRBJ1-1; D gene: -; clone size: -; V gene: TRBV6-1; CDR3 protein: CASRGPRGMNTEAFF; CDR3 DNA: TGTGCCAGCAGGGGGCCGCGCGGCATGAACACTGAAGCTTTCTTT
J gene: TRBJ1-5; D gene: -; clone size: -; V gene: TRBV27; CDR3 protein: CASYFGGAVNYNYSNQPQHF; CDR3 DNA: TGTGCCAGCTATTTTGGGGGGGCAGTTAACTATAATTATAGCAATCAGCCCCAGCATTTT
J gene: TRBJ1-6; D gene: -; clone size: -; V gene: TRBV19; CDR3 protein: CASSASGTSSYNSPLHF; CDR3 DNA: TGTGCCAGTAGTGCTTCCGGGACGAGCTCCTATAATTCACCCCTCCACTTT
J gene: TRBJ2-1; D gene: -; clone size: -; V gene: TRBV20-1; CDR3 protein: CSLRANEQFF; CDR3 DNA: TGCAGTCTCCGGGCGAATGAGCAGTTCTTC
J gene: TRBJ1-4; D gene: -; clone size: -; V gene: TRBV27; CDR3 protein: CASRTRGGGEKLFF; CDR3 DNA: TGTGCCAGCCGGACAAGGGGAGGAGGTGAAAAACTGTTTTTT
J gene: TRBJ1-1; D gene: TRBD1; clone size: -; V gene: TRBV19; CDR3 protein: CASTKDRVAEAFF; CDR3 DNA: TGTGCCAGTACCAAGGACAGGGTGGCTGAAGCTTTCTTT
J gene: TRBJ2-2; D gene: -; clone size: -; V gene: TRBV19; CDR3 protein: CASSQGGHPPGELFF; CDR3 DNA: TGTGCCAGTAGCCAGGGGGGACATCCTCCCGGGGAGCTGTTTTTT
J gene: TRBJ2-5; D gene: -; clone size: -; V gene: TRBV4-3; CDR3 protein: CASSQDPAGSPETQYF; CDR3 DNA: TGCGCCAGCAGCCAAGACCCCGCCGGGTCCCCGGAGACCCAGTACTTC
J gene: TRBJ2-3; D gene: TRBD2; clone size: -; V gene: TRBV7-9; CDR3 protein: CASSLSGSLADTQYF; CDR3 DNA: TGTGCCAGCAGCTTGAGCGGGAGTCTGGCGGATACGCAGTATTTT
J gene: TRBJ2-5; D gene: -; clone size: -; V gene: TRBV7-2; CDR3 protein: CASRQVGLTETQYF; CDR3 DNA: TGTGCCAGCAGGCAAGTTGGGCTTACGGAGACCCAGTACTTC
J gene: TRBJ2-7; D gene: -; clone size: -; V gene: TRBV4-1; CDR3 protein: CASSQEFGTIYEQYF; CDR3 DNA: TGCGCCAGCAGCCAAGAATTCGGGACAATCTACGAGCAGTACTTC
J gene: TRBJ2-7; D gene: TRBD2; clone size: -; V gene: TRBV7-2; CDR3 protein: CASSLDTSGRNSYEQYF; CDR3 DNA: TGTGCCAGCAGCTTAGATACTAGCGGGAGGAATTCCTACGAGCAGTACTTC
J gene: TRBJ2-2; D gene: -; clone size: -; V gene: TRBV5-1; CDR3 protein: CASSPTGSGELFF; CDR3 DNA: TGCGCCAGCAGCCCGACTGGATCCGGGGAGCTGTTTTTT
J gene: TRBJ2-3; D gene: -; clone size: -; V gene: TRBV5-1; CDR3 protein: CASSFTGGGTDTQYF; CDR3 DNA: TGCGCCAGCAGCTTTACGGGCGGAGGCACAGATACGCAGTATTTT
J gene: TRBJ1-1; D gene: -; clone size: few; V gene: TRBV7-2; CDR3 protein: CASSSLDGGEAFF; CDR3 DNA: TGTGCCAGCAGCTCCCTGGACGGGGGGGAAGCTTTCTTT
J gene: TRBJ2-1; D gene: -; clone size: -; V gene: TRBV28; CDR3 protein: CASSLAGPYNEQFF; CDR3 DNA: TGTGCCAGCAGTTTAGCGGGCCCCTACAATGAGCAGTTCTTC
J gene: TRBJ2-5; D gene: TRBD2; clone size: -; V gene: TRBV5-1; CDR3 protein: CASSSPKSGGETQYF; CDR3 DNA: TGCGCCAGCAGCTCTCCCAAAAGCGGGGGAGAGACCCAGTACTTC
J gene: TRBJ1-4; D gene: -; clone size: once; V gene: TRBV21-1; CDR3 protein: CARSGGSATNEKLFF; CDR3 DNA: TGTGCCAGGTCGGGGGGTTCGGCAACTAATGAAAAACTGTTTTTT
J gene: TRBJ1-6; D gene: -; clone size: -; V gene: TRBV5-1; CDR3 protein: CASSLGSVDNSPLHF; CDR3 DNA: TGCGCCAGCAGCCTAGGGAGTGTGGATAATTCACCCCTCCACTTT
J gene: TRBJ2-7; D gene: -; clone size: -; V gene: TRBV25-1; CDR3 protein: CASSGGQGRGEQYF; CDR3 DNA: TGTGCCAGCAGTGGAGGCCAGGGGAGGGGGGAGCAGTACTTC
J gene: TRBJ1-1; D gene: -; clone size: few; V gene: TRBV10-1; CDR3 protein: CASSESGSGTEAFF; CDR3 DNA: TGCGCCAGCAGTGAGTCAGGGTCTGGGACTGAAGCTTTCTTT
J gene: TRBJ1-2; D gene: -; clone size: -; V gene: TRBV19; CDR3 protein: CASRRGGDYGYTF; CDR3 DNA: TGTGCCAGTAGACGGGGAGGGGACTATGGCTACACCTTC
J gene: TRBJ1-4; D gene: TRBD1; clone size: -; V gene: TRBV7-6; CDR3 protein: CASSAPGTGNEKLFF; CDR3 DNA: TGTGCCAGCAGCGCACCCGGGACAGGGAATGAAAAACTGTTTTTT
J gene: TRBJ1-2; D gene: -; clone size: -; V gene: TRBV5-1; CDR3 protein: CASSVQGSTEKYYGYTF; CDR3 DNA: TGCGCCAGCAGCGTCCAGGGGAGCACCGAGAAATACTATGGCTACACCTTC
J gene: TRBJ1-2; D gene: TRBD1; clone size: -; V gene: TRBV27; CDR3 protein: CASSPRTGLGVF; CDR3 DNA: TGTGCCAGCAGTCCGAGGACAGGGCTTGGTGTCTTC
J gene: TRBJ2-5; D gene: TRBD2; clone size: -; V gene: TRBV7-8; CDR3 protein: CASSFFSGEETQYF; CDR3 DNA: TGTGCCAGCAGCTTCTTCAGCGGGGAAGAGACCCAGTACTTC